These 8 T cell receptor beta chains came from one sample sequenced in a study of a mutant IDH1 vaccine in newly diagnosed glioma. The time point is: baseline, week 1 (first vaccination visit). The treatment was: pre-vaccination baseline after standard-of-care therapy. Profiling relied on immunoSEQ multiplex PCR, and the TCRdb table lists in-frame clones only, not all of them. In the table there are 80,000 to 100,000 clones, 80% of which are singletons. The specimen comprised PBMCs, sampled from a glioma patient treated with radiotherapy, temozolomide or both. These receptors were taken from a man aged 35-49 years with glioma.

This sequence joins TRBV7-2 and TRBJ2-5, with D hard to call. The CDR3 spans 17 residues. Germline CDR1 reads SGHTA; CDR2 reads FQGNSA. The V end lost 1 base, the J end lost 5 bases, and 20 bases lay between the germline ends. In DNA form, the CDR3 reads TGTGCCAGCAGCTTAGTAGGGAAAGGGATTGGAGTGGAGACCCAGTACTTC. It translates to CASSLVGKGIGVETQYF.

J is TRBJ2-1 and V is TRBV5-1; 8 bases fit TRBD2. CDR3 size: 17 residues. The ends lost 0 bases at V and 8 bases at J; junction bases unmatched: 13. Germline values: CDR1 SGHRS, CDR2 YFSETQ. For the CDR3, the DNA is TGCGCCAGCAGCTTGGCCATTGTGGGCGGGAGGAGGGATGAGCAGTTCTTC. This codes for CASSLAIVGGRRDEQFF.

This clone came up a few times. The chain uses TRBV7-6 and TRBJ2-2, with 11 bases lining up with TRBD2. Germline V gene lookup returns CDR1 SGHVS and CDR2 FNYEAQ. The CDR3 is made up of 15 amino acids. V gave up 5 bases and J gave up 8 bases; unmatched junction bases: 7. The DNA for the CDR3 is TGTGCCAGCAGCCCAGGGACTAGCGGAAAAGGGGAGCTGTTTTTT. Translation: CASSPGTSGKGELFF.

This sequence joins TRBV5-4 and TRBJ2-2; D is uncertain. The CDR3 has 14 residues. CDR1 SGHNT and CDR2 YYREEE come from the germline V gene (reference sequence). Deletions cut 4 bases from V and 6 bases from J, with 13 bases between. CDR3 loop: CASSLRSDAGELFF. In DNA form, the CDR3 reads TGTGCCAGCAGCCTTCGGTCGGACGCCGGGGAGCTGTTTTTT.

The chain recombines TRBV29-1 with TRBJ2-7; 8 bases map to TRBD1. With 7 bases clipped from V and 6 bases from J, the junction kept 11 bases outside the gene matches. The CDR3 loop spans 13 amino acids. CDR1 and CDR2 from the germline V gene are SQVTM and ANQGSEA. The CDR3, as DNA: TGCAGCGCCGGAGGCGGGACAGGAACCGAGCAGTACTTC. Protein product: CSAGGGTGTEQYF.

CDR3 residues: CASSPQGFAGELFF. Here the CDR3 DNA reads TGTGCCAGCAGCCCACAGGGGTTTGCCGGGGAGCTGTTTTTT. The V and J genes are TRBV5-6 and TRBJ2-2; TRBD1 aligns across 7 bases. Germline V gene lookup returns CDR1 SGHDT and CDR2 YYEEEE. This CDR3 comprises 14 residues. The junction had 6 bases not matched to a gene; V was cut back by 4 bases and J by 6 bases. The complete variable domain, with remaining parts taken from reference TRBV5-6 and TRBJ2-2, reads DAGVTQSPTHLIKTRGQQVTLRCSPKSGHDTVSWYQQALGQGPQFIFQYYEEEERQRGNFPDRFSGHQFPNYSSELNVNALLLGDSALYLCASSPQGFAGELFFGEGSRLTVL.

Worth noting for this clone: The limits of the CDR3 on the DNA are not certain, so only TCRdb's listed CDR3 is given. The chain uses TRBV28 and TRBJ2-5; the table names TRBD2, a call not compared with the DNA. CDR1 and CDR2 (germline): MDHEN, SYDVKM. The CDR3 region is 12 residues in length, termini included. The CDR3 region is CASSVGLGSTDF.

The genes are TRBV10-3 and TRBJ2-1; the D gene is possibly TRBD1 (5 bases). Germline V gives CDR1 ENHRY, CDR2 SYGVKD. V was trimmed by 7 bases and J by 2 bases, leaving 12 bases between them. The CDR3 runs 14 residues. The CDR3 sequence: CAITQGSTYNEQFF. The CDR3 coding sequence is TGTGCCATCACTCAGGGATCAACCTACAATGAGCAGTTCTTC.